This T cell receptor beta chain was captured by sequencing in a study of cytotoxic CD8 clonotypes in ibrutinib-treated CLL. As for the study in general: Mean productive templates were approximately 240,000; mean productive rearrangements were around 86,000.

In germline, CDR1 is MDHEN, CDR2 SYDVKM. V dropped 3 bases and J dropped 8; count of bases not matched to a gene: 6. The CDR3 has 13 residues. TCRdb keeps only in-frame clones here, not all; method: immunoSEQ multiplex PCR. Found here are over 120,000 clones, 76% of them singletons; the top ten hold 4.5% to 6%. The source of this sequence is a human donor with chronic lymphocytic leukemia. The rearrangement links TRBV28 to TRBJ1-2; 7 bases are shared with TRBD1. The source was PBMCs, collected after 24 months of ibrutinib treatment. The CDR3 spells CASSFGRGRGYTF. CDR3 bases: TGTGCCAGCAGTTTTGGGAGGGGGCGGGGCTACACCTTC.